This TCR beta chain derives from a study of T cell changes during pregnancy in multiple sclerosis (dated by TCRdb to about 2019). Broadly, across the study: Changes in the T cell repertoire over the course of pregnancy were examined in this study in women with multiple sclerosis.

V sheds 4 bases and J sheds 2 bases, leaving 14 bases between their ends. Including cysteine and phenylalanine, the CDR3 has 15 amino acids. Only CDR3 DNA is held: 45 bases, read in frame from base 1. The germline V gene (reference sequence) sets CDR1 to MNHNY and CDR2 to SVGAGI. Remarks on this clone: No antigen is known for it. Base qualities are missing; no much larger clone stands one base away.

The library relied on the immunoSEQ multiplex PCR assay. TCRdb provides this immuneACCESS table in a form limited to in-frame rearrangements. Some clones are lacking; in checked studies, under half of them reflect an unresolved V gene, and why the rest are absent is not known. The sample profile shows about 94,000 clones; 90% to 95% of them were found once. The ten largest make up 0.99% of the sample. The origin of this receptor is a female donor with multiple sclerosis, enrolled in a pregnancy study. The chain employs TRBV6-6 and TRBJ1-2; the D segment could be TRBD1, given 5 matching bases. The source material was peripheral blood, sampled after pregnancy. The DNA sequence reads TGTGCCAGCAGTTCGACTCAGTCAGGGAACTATGGCTACACCTTC. Its translation reads: CASSSTQSGNYGYTF.